What follows are 13 T cell receptor beta chains derived from one specimen sequenced in a study of cytomegalovirus exposure and HLA in healthy donors. The protocol was immunoSEQ multiplex PCR, while the TCRdb copy is restricted to in-frame clones and leaves out a portion. The repertoire holds about 130,000 clones, with roughly 95% as singletons. Sequencing input: PBMCs. The receptors here all came from a man aged 18 to 29 in good health and CMV-seronegative.

V usage is TRBV28 and J usage is TRBJ2-2; 8 bases line up with TRBD1. V gave up 5 bases and J gave up 4 bases; unmatched junction bases: 6. The CDR3 loop spans 15 amino acids. CDR1 MDHEN and CDR2 SYDVKM come from the germline V gene. The CDR3 DNA sequence: TGTGCCAGCAGTCGGACAGGGTCCTTCACCGGGGAGCTGTTTTTT. Encoded protein: CASSRTGSFTGELFF.

The chain combines TRBV25-1 with TRBJ2-5; D perhaps matches TRBD2 (5 bases). With 0 bases removed from V and 11 bases from J, the gap between germline ends came to 7 bases. The CDR3 consists of 11 residues. Germline V gives CDR1 MGHDK, CDR2 SYGVNS. CDR3 nucleotides: TGTGCCAGCAGTGAATACCGGGAACAGTACTTC. Translation: CASSEYREQYF.

This clone was observed once. The gene calls are TRBV7-6 and TRBJ2-3, with 9 bases matching TRBD2. Trimming cost V 2 bases and J 2 bases; bases outside gene matches: 2. Per the germline V gene, CDR1 is SGHVS and CDR2 is FNYEAQ. The CDR3 spans 15 residues. CDR3 region: CASSLLAGYTDTQYF. The CDR3 DNA sequence: TGTGCCAGCAGCTTACTAGCGGGGTACACAGATACGCAGTATTTT.

The chain is built from TRBV27 and TRBJ2-3; 8 nucleotides align to TRBD1. V shed 6 bases and J 2 bases; nucleotides not matched to a gene: 7. Germline V gene lookup returns CDR1 MNHEY and CDR2 SMNVEV (reference sequence). The CDR3 has 15 amino acids. CDR3 coding DNA: TGTGCCAGCAGCTGGACAGGGCACCCCACAGATACGCAGTATTTT. Amino acids: CASSWTGHPTDTQYF.

V and J are TRBV4-2 and TRBJ2-1; D is possibly TRBD2 (6 bases). Germline CDR1 LGHNA, CDR2 YNFKEQ. Trimming took 4 bases from V and 5 from J, leaving 6 bases between them. This CDR3 is built from 12 residues. CDR3 in DNA: TGTGCCAGCAGCCGGGGGGACAATGAGCAGTTCTTC. This encodes CASSRGDNEQFF.

This chain connects TRBV30 to TRBJ2-5; weak D call: TRBD1 (6 bases). With the DNA end fitting TRBJ2-7 better, the J assignment may be wrong. This CDR3 is built from 14 residues. Germline V lookup: CDR1 GTSNPN, CDR2 SVGIG (reference sequence). CDR3 sequence reads: CAWSVGQLSYEQYF. DNA for the CDR3: TGTGCCTGGAGTGTCGGACAGCTCTCCTACGAGCAGTACTTC.

The genes are TRBV7-2 and TRBJ1-5; weak D call: TRBD1 (5 bases). V lost 7 bases to trimming and J lost 4 bases, with 11 bases between them. This CDR3 comprises 13 residues. Germline-derived CDR1 and CDR2 are SGHTA and FQGNSA. DNA of the CDR3: TGTGCCAGCACCGCGGCAGGGAATCAGCCCCAGCATTTT. Its protein product is CASTAAGNQPQHF.

The chain joins TRBV29-1 to TRBJ2-1; D perhaps matches TRBD2 (6 bases). Germline CDR1 is SQVTM and CDR2 is ANQGSEA. Between the trimmed V and J ends, which lost 6 bases and 10 bases, there was a span of 22 bases. The CDR3 extends over 14 amino acids. The CDR3 region is CSVEPSKTSTEQFF. Here the CDR3 DNA reads TGCAGCGTGGAACCCTCCAAGACTAGTACGGAGCAGTTCTTC.

This clone was observed once. The J gene is TRBJ2-2, the V gene TRBV13; D is ambiguous. This CDR3 region has 14 residues. Germline loops: CDR1 PRHDT, CDR2 FYEKMQ (reference sequence). Trimming removed 3 bases from V and 1 base from J, with 6 bases in between. CDR3 region: CASSFQLNTGELFF. The CDR3 nucleotides read TGTGCCAGCAGCTTCCAACTGAACACCGGGGAGCTGTTTTTT.

This chain connects TRBV4-1 to TRBJ1-5; unclear D gene. This CDR3 has 14 amino acids. V was cut by 1 base and J by 1 base, with 5 bases left in between. Germline V CDR1 and CDR2: MGHRA, YSYEKL. Here the CDR3 reads CASSQGLSNQPQHF. CDR3 nucleotides: TGCGCCAGCAGCCAAGGACTGAGCAATCAGCCCCAGCATTTT.

The CDR3 DNA reads as TGTGCCAGCAGCGTAGACGGGAGGACCCCCGTCCATGAGCAGTTCTTC. Its protein product is CASSVDGRTPVHEQFF. J is TRBJ2-1 and V is TRBV9; 7 positions match TRBD2. J was trimmed by 8 bases and V by 0 bases; bases with no gene match: 11. Per the germline V gene, CDR1 is SGDLS and CDR2 is YYNGEE. The CDR3 covers 16 residues.

The rearrangement joins TRBV11-2 to TRBJ2-6; 9 bases line up with TRBD1. Germline trimming cut 5 bases from V and 1 base from J; bases unmatched to any gene: 6. This CDR3 is built from 17 residues. Germline V gene lookup returns CDR1 SGHAT and CDR2 FQNNGV. The CDR3 loop reads CASSGDRAFSGANVLTF. CDR3 DNA sequence: TGTGCCAGCAGCGGGGACAGGGCTTTTTCTGGGGCCAACGTCCTGACTTTC.

This chain joins TRBV7-6 and TRBJ1-2; D uncertain. Trimming shortened V by 5 bases and J by 2 bases, and 9 bases separated the two germline ends. This CDR3 comprises 13 residues. The germline CDR1 and CDR2 sequences are SGHVS and FNYEAQ. DNA of the CDR3: TGTGCCAGCAGCCCGGAGGCAAACTATGGCTACACCTTC. It encodes CASSPEANYGYTF.